The entry that follows covers one T cell receptor (beta chain) sequence. This specimen comes from a study of blood T cell repertoires in COVID-19. Study in general: Samples taken during acute and convalescent COVID-19 were collected in the United States, Italy and Spain. In each case, the material was cDNA or gDNA derived from T cells, B-cell-depleted T cells, or PBMCs.

Source study methods: From reference gene primer amplification, estimates of nucleated cell counts were derived. Repertoires were generated with immunoSEQ multiplex PCR, while TCRdb's copy carries only in-frame clones and drops some. V and J calls plus clone size are reproduced from that table; the DNA served to infer D and trimming. The table has about 120,000 clones, roughly 80% seen once. The ends were cut back, 2 bases at V and 4 bases at J, with 12 bases in the middle. Germline CDR1 is MGHDK and CDR2 is SYGVNS. CDR3 length equals 15 residues. The chain couples TRBV25-1 to TRBJ2-1, with a tentative D call TRBD1 (5 bases). The sample comprised peripheral blood. This receptor was obtained from a man aged 50-59 years with acute or convalescent COVID-19. CDR3 protein: CASSEQGKRYNEQFF. For the CDR3, the DNA is TGTGCCAGCAGTGAACAGGGTAAGAGGTACAATGAGCAGTTCTTC.